The entry below describes one T cell receptor (beta chain). The data were obtained in a study of shared clonotypes between healthy human individuals. Germline-derived CDR1 and CDR2 are GTSNPN and SVGIG (reference sequence). J lost 3 bases, V lost 2 bases, and 6 bases had no gene match. The CDR3 is 14 amino acids. Sequencing used immunoSEQ multiplex PCR; TCRdb keeps in-frame clones, though not all of them. The profile covers some 2.3 million clones, with 80% to 95% appearing a single time and 0.39% taken by the ten largest. V gene TRBV30 combines with J gene TRBJ1-2; 7 positions match TRBD1. This clonotype was obtained from a man between 18 and 29 years old in good health. Some clones in this sample may be carry-over from other donors' samples. The material sequenced was naive CD4+ T cells from PBMCs. Regarding subset: CD45RA+ positively selected. CDR3 residues: CAWSITGADYGYTF. CDR3 bases: TGTGCCTGGAGTATCACAGGGGCGGACTATGGCTACACCTTC.